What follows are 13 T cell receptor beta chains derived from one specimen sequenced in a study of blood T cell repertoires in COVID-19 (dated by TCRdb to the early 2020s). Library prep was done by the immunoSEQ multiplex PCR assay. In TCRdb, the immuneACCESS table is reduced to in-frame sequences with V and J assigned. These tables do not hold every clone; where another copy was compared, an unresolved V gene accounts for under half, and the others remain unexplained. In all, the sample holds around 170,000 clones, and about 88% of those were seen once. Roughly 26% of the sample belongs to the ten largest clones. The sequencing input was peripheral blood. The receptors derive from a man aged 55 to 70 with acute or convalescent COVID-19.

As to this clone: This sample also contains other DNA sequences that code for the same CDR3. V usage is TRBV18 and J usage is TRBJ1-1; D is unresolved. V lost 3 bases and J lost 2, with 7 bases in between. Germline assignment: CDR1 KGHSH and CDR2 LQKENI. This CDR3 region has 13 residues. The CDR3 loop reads CASSPNKNTEAFF. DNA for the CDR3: TGTGCCAGCTCACCTAACAAAAACACTGAAGCTTTCTTT.

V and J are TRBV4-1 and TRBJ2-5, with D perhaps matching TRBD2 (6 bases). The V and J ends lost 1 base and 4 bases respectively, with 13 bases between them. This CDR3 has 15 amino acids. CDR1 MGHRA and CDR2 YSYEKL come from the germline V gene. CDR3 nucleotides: TGCGCCAGCAGCCAAGTTCCGGGGGTTACAGAGACCCAGTACTTC. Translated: CASSQVPGVTETQYF.

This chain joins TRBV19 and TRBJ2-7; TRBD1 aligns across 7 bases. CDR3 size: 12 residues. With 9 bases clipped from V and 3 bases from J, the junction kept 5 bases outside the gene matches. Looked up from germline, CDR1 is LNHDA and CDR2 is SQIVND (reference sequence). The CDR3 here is CASRDSLYEQYF. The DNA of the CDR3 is TGTGCCAGCCGGGACAGCCTCTACGAGCAGTACTTC.

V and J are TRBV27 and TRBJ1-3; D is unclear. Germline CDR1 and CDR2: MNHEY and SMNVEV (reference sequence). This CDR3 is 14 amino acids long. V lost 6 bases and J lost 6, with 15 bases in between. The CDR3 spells CASRSGSSQNTIYF. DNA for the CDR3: TGTGCCAGCAGGTCTGGGAGTTCACAAAACACCATATATTTT.

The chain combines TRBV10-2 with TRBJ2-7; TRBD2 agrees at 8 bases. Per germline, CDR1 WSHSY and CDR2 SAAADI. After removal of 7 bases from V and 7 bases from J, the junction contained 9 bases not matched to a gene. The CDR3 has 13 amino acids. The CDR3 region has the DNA TGCGCCAGCACCGGGACTAGATCAGGAGAGCAGTACTTC. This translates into CASTGTRSGEQYF.

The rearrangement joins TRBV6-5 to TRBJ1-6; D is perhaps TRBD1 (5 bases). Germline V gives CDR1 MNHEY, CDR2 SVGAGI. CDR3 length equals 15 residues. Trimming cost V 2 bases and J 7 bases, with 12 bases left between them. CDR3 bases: TGTGCCAGCAGTTACGCGGAGGGGCGCAATTCACCCCTCCACTTT. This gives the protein CASSYAEGRNSPLHF.

The CDR3 DNA sequence: TGTGCCAGTAGTATAAACAGGAACACCGGGGAGCTGTTTTTT. It specifies CASSINRNTGELFF. The rearrangement uses TRBV19 and TRBJ2-2; D is unclear. Germline assignment: CDR1 LNHDA and CDR2 SQIVND (reference sequence). The CDR3 consists of 14 residues. V lost 2 bases and J lost 1, with 5 bases in between.

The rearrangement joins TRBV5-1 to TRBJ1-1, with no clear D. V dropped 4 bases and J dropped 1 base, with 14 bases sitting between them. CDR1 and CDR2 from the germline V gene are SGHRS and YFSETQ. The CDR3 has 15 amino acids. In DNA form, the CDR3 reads TGCGCCAGCAGCGCGTTAGCCGGAGGGAACACTGAAGCTTTCTTT. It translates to CASSALAGGNTEAFF. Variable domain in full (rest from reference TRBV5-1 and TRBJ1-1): KAGVTQTPRYLIKTRGQQVTLSCSPISGHRSVSWYQQTPGQGLQFLFEYFSETQRNKGNFPGRFSGRQFSNSRSEMNVSTLELGDSALYLCASSALAGGNTEAFFGQGTRLTVV.

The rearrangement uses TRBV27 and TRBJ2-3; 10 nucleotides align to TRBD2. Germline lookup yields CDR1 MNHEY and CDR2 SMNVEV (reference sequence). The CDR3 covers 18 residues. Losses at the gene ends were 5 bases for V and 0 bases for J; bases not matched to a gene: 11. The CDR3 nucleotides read TGTGCCAGCAGTCTAAAAATGCTAGCGGGGGTGAGCACAGATACGCAGTATTTT. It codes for CASSLKMLAGVSTDTQYF.

The DNA of the CDR3 is TGTGCCACCAGCAGAGCGGGGACAGGGGGAAATCAGCCCCAGCATTTT. Protein sequence: CATSRAGTGGNQPQHF. The chain is built from TRBV15 and TRBJ1-5, with 11 positions matching TRBD1. Per the germline V gene, CDR1 is LNHNV and CDR2 is YYDKDF (reference sequence). The junction had 3 bases not matched to a gene; V was cut back by 1 base and J by 4 bases. The CDR3 is made up of 16 amino acids.

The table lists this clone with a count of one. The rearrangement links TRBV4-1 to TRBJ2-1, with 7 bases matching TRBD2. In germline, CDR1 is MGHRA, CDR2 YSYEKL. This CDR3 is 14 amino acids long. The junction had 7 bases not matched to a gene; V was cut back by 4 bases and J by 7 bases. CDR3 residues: CASSLGAGLNEQFF. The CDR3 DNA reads TGCGCCAGCAGCCTAGGAGCGGGGCTGAATGAGCAGTTCTTC.

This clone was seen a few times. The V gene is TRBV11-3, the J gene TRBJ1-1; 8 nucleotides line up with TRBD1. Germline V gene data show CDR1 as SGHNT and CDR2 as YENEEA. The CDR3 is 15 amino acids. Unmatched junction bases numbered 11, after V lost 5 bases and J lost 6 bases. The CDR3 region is CASSINGQGAAEAFF. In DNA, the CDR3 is TGTGCCAGCAGCATAAATGGGCAGGGGGCCGCTGAAGCTTTCTTT.

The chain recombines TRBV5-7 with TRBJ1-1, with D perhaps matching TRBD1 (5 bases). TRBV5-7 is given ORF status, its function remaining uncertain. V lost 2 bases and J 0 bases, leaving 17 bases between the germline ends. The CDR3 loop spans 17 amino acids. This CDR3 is CASSLMGRPFLNTEAFF. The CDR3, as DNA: TGTGCCAGCAGCTTAATGGGGCGGCCCTTCCTGAACACTGAAGCTTTCTTT.